The 9 T cell receptor beta chains reported below all come from one sample, sequenced in a study of blood T cell repertoires in COVID-19. Assay: immunoSEQ multiplex PCR; the TCRdb copy retains only in-frame clones and omits some. Counted here are around 130,000 clones, around 85% occurring once; the ten biggest clones make up 4.3%. What was sequenced was peripheral blood. The receptors here all came from a human donor in a cohort sampled during active COVID-19.

This clone appeared once. V usage is TRBV5-1 and J usage is TRBJ1-1; no reliable D call. The germline gives CDR1 SGHRS, CDR2 YFSETQ. Trimming shortened V by 5 bases and J by 0 bases, and 8 bases separated the two germline ends. CDR3 length equals 13 residues. CDR3: CASSLQLNTEAFF. DNA of the CDR3: TGCGCCAGCAGTCTACAGTTGAACACTGAAGCTTTCTTT.

This clone has just one count. The CDR3 here is CASSQTRTGTTNEKLFF. For the CDR3, the DNA is TGTGCCAGTAGTCAAACGAGGACAGGGACAACTAATGAAAAACTGTTTTTT. The chain carries TRBV19 and TRBJ1-4; 8 nucleotides agree with TRBD1. This CDR3 contains 17 residues. V dropped 5 bases and J dropped 0; count of bases not matched to a gene: 8. Germline values: CDR1 LNHDA, CDR2 SQIVND (reference sequence).

The chain links TRBV12-3 or TRBV12-4 to TRBJ1-4; TRBD1 matches 10 bases. V was pared by 6 bases and J by 7 bases, with 2 bases of the junction left unmatched. There are 13 residues in the CDR3. The CDR3 loop is CASRGTGAEKLFF. DNA for the CDR3: TGTGCCAGCAGGGGGACAGGGGCTGAAAAACTGTTTTTT.

CDR3 sequence reads: CASSNRGMAGELFF. The DNA for the CDR3 is TGTGCCAGCTCCAACCGGGGTATGGCCGGGGAGCTGTTTTTT. The chain links TRBV27 to TRBJ2-2, with D possibly TRBD2 on 5 matching bases. From germline, CDR1 is MNHEY and CDR2 SMNVEV (reference sequence). Trimming shortened V by 8 bases and J by 6 bases, and 16 bases separated the two germline ends. There are 14 residues in the CDR3.

A word on this clone: One junction end disagrees with the germline gene, perhaps due to a read error. J is TRBJ2-2 and V is TRBV6-2 or TRBV6-3; D is ambiguous. The CDR3 runs to 13 residues. Looked up from germline, CDR1 is MNHEY and CDR2 is SVGEGT. The CDR3 DNA reads as TGTGCCAGCAGTCCGTACGACACGGGGGAGCTGTTTTTT. This sequence encodes CASSPYDTGELFF.

The sample holds a few counts of this clone. The chain carries TRBV7-2 and TRBJ1-5; D gene ambiguous. This CDR3 region has 15 residues. Germline CDR1 reads SGHTA; CDR2 reads FQGNSA. Trimming left V 2 bases short and J 3 bases short, with 11 bases between. CDR3 region: CASSLNGVSNQPQHF. CDR3 in DNA: TGTGCCAGCAGCTTAAACGGGGTTTCCAATCAGCCCCAGCATTTT.

The chain carries TRBV30 and TRBJ2-7; tentative D call: TRBD2 (6 bases). This CDR3 spans 12 amino acids. Trimming left V 2 bases short and J 6 bases short, with 11 bases between. Looked up from germline, CDR1 is GTSNPN and CDR2 is SVGIG (reference sequence). The CDR3 sequence is CAWSLGRGEQYV. CDR3 DNA: TGTGCCTGGAGTCTGGGGCGGGGCGAGCAGTACGTC.

The chain combines TRBV18 with TRBJ1-4; no clear D gene. The ends were cut back, 8 bases at V and 7 bases at J, with 14 bases in the middle. This CDR3 is 13 amino acids long. CDR1 is KGHSH, CDR2 LQKENI, per germline. CDR3 nucleotide sequence: TGTGCCAGCGGTCGCAGGCCCGGTGAAAAACTGTTTTTT. It is translated as CASGRRPGEKLFF.

The V call is TRBV12-3 or TRBV12-4, the J call TRBJ2-3; D remains ambiguous. This CDR3 is 11 amino acids long. V was pared by 6 bases and J by 6 bases, with 7 bases between. The DNA for the CDR3 is TGTGCCAGCAGCCCCGAGGATACGCAGTATTTT. Protein sequence: CASSPEDTQYF.